What follows is one TCR beta chain and its context. Its target is not known. The source of the sample is a study of molecular identifiers for immune sequencing clone quantification. Study at large: The replicate experiment used RNA from roughly 21,000 or 96,000 naive CD8 cells. This RNA was split into five aliquots, and four of them were sequenced. Study-wide points: Clone sizes could be underestimated for highly expanded clones when identical TCR molecules share a barcode.

Previously described methods and listed TCR primers were employed for the bulk TCR libraries. MiXCR, applied by TCRdb to the PCR reads, yields one record per CDR3 protein. This sample yields nearly 650,000 distinct CDR3 sequences, of which about 25% are seen a single time; 0.7% to 0.95% belongs to the top ten. It was from roughly 21,000 to 960,000 sorted cells, with 10%, 30% or 50% RNA, that naive CD8 libraries came. This CDR3 contains 15 residues. V lost 2 bases, J lost 4 bases, and 7 bases stayed unmatched. CDR1 and CDR2 (germline): MNHEY, SMNVEV (reference sequence). V gene TRBV27 combines with J gene TRBJ1-1; 7 bases agree with TRBD1. The clonotype originates from a human donor in good health. Some libraries in this study had Jurkat cell RNA spiked in. The specimen was naive CD8+ T cells from blood, with Jurkat cell RNA spiked in. Stated subset: FACS-sorted CD8+CD4-CCR7+CD45RA+ naive T cells. CDR3 amino acids: CASSLLNTGATEAFF. In DNA form, the CDR3 reads TGTGCCAGCAGTTTACTAAATACAGGGGCCACTGAAGCTTTCTTT.